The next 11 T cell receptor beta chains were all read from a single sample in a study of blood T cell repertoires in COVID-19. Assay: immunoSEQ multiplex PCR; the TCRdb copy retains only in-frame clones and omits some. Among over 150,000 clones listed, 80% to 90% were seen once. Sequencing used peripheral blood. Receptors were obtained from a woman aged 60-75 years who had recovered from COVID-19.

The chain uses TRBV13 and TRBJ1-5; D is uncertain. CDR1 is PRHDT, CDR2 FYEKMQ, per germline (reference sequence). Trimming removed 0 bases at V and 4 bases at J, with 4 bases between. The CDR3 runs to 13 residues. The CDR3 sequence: CASSLGPNQPQHF. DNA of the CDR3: TGTGCCAGCAGCTTAGGCCCTAATCAGCCCCAGCATTTT.

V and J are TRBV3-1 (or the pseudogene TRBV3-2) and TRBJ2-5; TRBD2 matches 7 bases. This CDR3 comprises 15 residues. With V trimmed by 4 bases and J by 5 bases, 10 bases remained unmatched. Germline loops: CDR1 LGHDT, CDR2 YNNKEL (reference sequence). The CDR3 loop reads CASSLLGGGEETQYF. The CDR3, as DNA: TGTGCCAGCAGCCTCCTTGGGGGAGGGGAGGAGACCCAGTACTTC.

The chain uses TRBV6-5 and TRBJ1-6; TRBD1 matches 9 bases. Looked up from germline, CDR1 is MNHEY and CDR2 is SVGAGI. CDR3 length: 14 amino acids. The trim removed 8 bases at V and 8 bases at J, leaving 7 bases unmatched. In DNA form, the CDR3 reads TGTGCCAGCGAGCCGGGACAGGGATATTCACCCCTCCACTTT. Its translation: CASEPGQGYSPLHF.

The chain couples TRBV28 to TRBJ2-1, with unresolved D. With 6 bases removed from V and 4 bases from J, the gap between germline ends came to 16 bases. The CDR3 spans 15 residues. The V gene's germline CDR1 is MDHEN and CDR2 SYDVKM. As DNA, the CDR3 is TGTGCCAGCAGCCCCGGCGGTGGTACGTACAATGAGCAGTTCTTC. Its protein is CASSPGGGTYNEQFF.

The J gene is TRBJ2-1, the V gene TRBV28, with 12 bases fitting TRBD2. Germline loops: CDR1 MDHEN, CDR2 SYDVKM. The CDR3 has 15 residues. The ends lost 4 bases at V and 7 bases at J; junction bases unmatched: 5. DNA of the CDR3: TGTGCCAGCAGTTCTAGCGGGGGGGCGTTGAATGAGCAGTTCTTC. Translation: CASSSSGGALNEQFF.

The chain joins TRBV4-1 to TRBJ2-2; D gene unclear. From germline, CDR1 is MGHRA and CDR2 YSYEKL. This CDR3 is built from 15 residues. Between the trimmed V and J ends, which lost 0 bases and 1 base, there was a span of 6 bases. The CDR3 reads CASSQESGNTGELFF. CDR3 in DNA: TGCGCCAGCAGCCAAGAGTCCGGGAACACCGGGGAGCTGTTTTTT.

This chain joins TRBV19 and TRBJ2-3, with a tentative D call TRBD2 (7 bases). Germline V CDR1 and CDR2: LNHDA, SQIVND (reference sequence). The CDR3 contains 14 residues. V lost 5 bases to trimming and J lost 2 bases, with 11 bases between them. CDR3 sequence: CASSRGANTDTQYF. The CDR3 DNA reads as TGTGCCAGTAGTCGGGGGGCCAACACAGATACGCAGTATTTT.

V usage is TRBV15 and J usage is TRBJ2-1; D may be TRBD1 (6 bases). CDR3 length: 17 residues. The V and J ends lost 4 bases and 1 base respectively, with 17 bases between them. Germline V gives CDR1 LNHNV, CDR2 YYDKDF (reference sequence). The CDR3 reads CATSIWTVRASYNEQFF. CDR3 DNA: TGTGCCACCAGCATCTGGACAGTACGAGCGTCCTACAATGAGCAGTTCTTC.

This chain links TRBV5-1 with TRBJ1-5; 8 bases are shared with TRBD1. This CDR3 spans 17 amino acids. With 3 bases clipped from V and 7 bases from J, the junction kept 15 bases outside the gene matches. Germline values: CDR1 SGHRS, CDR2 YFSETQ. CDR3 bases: TGCGCCAGCAGCTCAGACTCAGGGGGCGCCCCCAGCCAGCCCCAGCATTTT. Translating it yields CASSSDSGGAPSQPQHF.

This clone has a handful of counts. In DNA, the CDR3 is TGTGCCAGCAAGAAAGGGACAGGGACCTACGAGCAGTACTTC. Protein sequence: CASKKGTGTYEQYF. V usage is TRBV2 and J usage is TRBJ2-7; 9 bases map to TRBD1. The V segment lost 7 bases and the J segment 2 bases; nucleotides outside the gene matches: 6. The V gene's germline CDR1 is SNHLY and CDR2 FYNNEI. This CDR3 comprises 14 residues. Looking up the rest from reference TRBV2 and TRBJ2-7 gives the full variable domain: EPEVTQTPSHQVTQMGQEVILRCVPISNHLYFYWYRQILGQKVEFLVSFYNNEISEKSEIFDDQFSVERPDGSNFTLKIRSTKLEDSAMYFCASKKGTGTYEQYFGPGTRLTVT.

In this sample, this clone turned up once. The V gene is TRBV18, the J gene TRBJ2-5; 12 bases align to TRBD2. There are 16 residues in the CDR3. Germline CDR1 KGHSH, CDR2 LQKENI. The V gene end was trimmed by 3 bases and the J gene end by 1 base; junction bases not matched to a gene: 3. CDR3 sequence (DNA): TGTGCCAGCTCACCTGGACTAGCGGGAAGCCAAGAGACCCAGTACTTC. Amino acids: CASSPGLAGSQETQYF. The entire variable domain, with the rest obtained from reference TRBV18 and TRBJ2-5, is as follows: NAGVMQNPRHLVRRRGQEARLRCSPMKGHSHVYWYRQLPEEGLKFMVYLQKENIIDESGMPKERFSAEFPKEGPSILRIQQVVRGDSAAYFCASSPGLAGSQETQYFGPGTRLLVL.